This passage covers 5 T cell receptor beta chains from one sample sequenced in a study of blood T cell repertoires in COVID-19. TCRdb's table, derived via immunoSEQ multiplex PCR, lists solely in-frame clones and lacks some. In the table there are about 350,000 clones, roughly 87% of which are singletons. Sequenced material: PBMCs or T cells enriched from blood (not recorded which). The origin of the receptors is a woman aged 25 to 39 who had recovered from COVID-19.

V is TRBV4-2 and J is TRBJ2-5; 7 bases fit TRBD1. This CDR3 has 15 residues. Germline V gene lookup returns CDR1 LGHNA and CDR2 YNFKEQ. Trimming took 2 bases from V and 3 from J; bases not matched to a gene: 6. The CDR3 sequence: CASSQPIDREETQYF. The CDR3 nucleotides are TGTGCCAGCAGCCAACCAATCGACAGGGAAGAGACCCAGTACTTC.

This chain links TRBV5-5 with TRBJ1-4, with 8 positions matching TRBD1. The ends lost 4 bases at V and 0 bases at J; junction bases unmatched: 5. This CDR3 has 16 residues. Looked up from germline, CDR1 is SGHKS and CDR2 is YYEKEE (reference sequence). This CDR3 is CASSRGTGSTNEKLFF. In DNA, the CDR3 is TGTGCCAGCAGCCGCGGGACAGGATCAACTAATGAAAAACTGTTTTTT.

The chain joins TRBV29-1 to TRBJ2-7; a weak D match, TRBD1 (6 bases). Germline V CDR1 and CDR2: SQVTM, ANQGSEA. The V end lost 4 bases, the J end lost 1 base, and 14 bases lay between the germline ends. The CDR3 is made up of 14 amino acids. The CDR3 nucleotides are TGCAGCGTTGCGGGACAAACCTTATCCTACGAGCAGTACTTC. Translation: CSVAGQTLSYEQYF.

This clone has only a few counts. V is TRBV13 and J is TRBJ1-4; 8 bases match TRBD1. Germline-derived CDR1 and CDR2 are PRHDT and FYEKMQ (reference sequence). This CDR3 has 14 amino acids. J lost 6 bases, V lost 3 bases, and 3 bases had no gene match. CDR3 sequence reads: CASSFQQGDEKLFF. The DNA for the CDR3 is TGTGCCAGCAGCTTCCAACAGGGGGATGAAAAACTGTTTTTT.

This chain joins TRBV7-2 and TRBJ2-7; D is ambiguous. Germline V gene data show CDR1 as SGHTA and CDR2 as FQGNSA. The CDR3 is 14 residues long. V lost 5 bases and J lost 3, with 14 bases in between. CDR3 nucleotide sequence: TGTGCCAGCAGCCCCCCCGGAGCTATCTACGAGCAGTACTTC. It encodes CASSPPGAIYEQYF.